This TCR beta chain was sequenced for a study of blood T cell repertoires in COVID-19. For the study at large: Samples representing acute and convalescent COVID-19 were sourced from the United States, Italy and Spain. From T cells, B-cell-depleted T cells, or PBMCs came the material, which was cDNA or gDNA.

Original handling: Reference gene primer amplification gave nucleated cell count estimates. The table came from immunoSEQ multiplex PCR; TCRdb's copy has only in-frame clones and leaves some out. That table supplies the V and J calls and clone size; D and trimming were determined from the DNA. The data contain about 58,000 clones, roughly 90% of them seen just once; the ten biggest clones take up roughly an eighth. This CDR3 is 17 amino acids long. Germline values: CDR1 LNHDA, CDR2 SQIVND (reference sequence). V gave up 5 bases and J gave up 2 bases; unmatched junction bases: 7. The TCR was taken from an older woman with active COVID-19. Source material: peripheral blood. The chain joins TRBV19 to TRBJ1-3, with 12 nucleotides matching TRBD1. Here the CDR3 reads CASSAGTGGLPGNTIYF. Here the CDR3 DNA reads TGTGCCAGTAGTGCCGGGACAGGGGGCCTACCTGGAAACACCATATATTTT. Together with reference TRBV19 and TRBJ1-3, the CDR3 gives the full variable domain: DGGITQSPKYLFRKEGQNVTLSCEQNLNHDAMYWYRQDPGQGLRLIYYSQIVNDFQKGDIAEGYSVSREKKESFPLTVTSAQKNPTAFYLCASSAGTGGLPGNTIYFGEGSWLTVV.